This TCR beta chain originates from a study of T-cell reconstitution after alpha-beta-depleted transplantation in children. Trimming removed 5 bases from V and 2 bases from J, with 16 bases in between. Germline V gene sequence: CDR1 SGHRS, CDR2 YFSETQ. CDR3 length equals 15 residues. Preparing the TCRbeta library involved the use of unique molecular identifiers. TCRdb fed the PCR reads into MiXCR, producing one record per CDR3 protein. The profile shows 500,000 to 600,000 distinct CDR3 sequences, about 31% of them singletons. The sequencing here drew on PBMCs from the stem cell graft donor, taken from the stem cell graft. The sequence came from a human donor who donated a stem cell graft to a child with aplastic anemia. The J gene is TRBJ1-2, the V gene TRBV5-1; no firm D call. The CDR3 region is CASRRQYEANYGYTF. Written as DNA, the CDR3 is TGCGCCAGCAGACGACAATACGAGGCGAACTATGGCTACACCTTC.